A selection of T cell receptor beta chains follows, all from one sample in a study of shared clonotypes between healthy human individuals. TCRdb's copy holds only in-frame clones and misses some; the assay was immunoSEQ multiplex PCR. The sample records 550,000 to 750,000 clones, about 90% being singletons. Material: naive CD8+ T cells sorted from blood. These receptors all come from a man aged 30-40 years in good health. CDR3s include the opening cysteine and the closing phenylalanine or tryptophan. Fields, in order: J gene, V gene, D gene, clone size, CDR3 DNA, CDR3 protein. The D gene is left open where the match is weak. Not all rows give a size; the values are once, few, many and, for expanded clones, a class.

J gene: TRBJ2-5; V gene: TRBV15; D gene: -; clone size: -; CDR3 DNA: TGTGCCACCAGCAGTACCGGGACGGAAGAGACCCAGTACTTC; CDR3 protein: CATSSTGTEETQYF
J gene: TRBJ2-3; V gene: TRBV19; D gene: TRBD2; clone size: -; CDR3 DNA: TGTGCCAGTGGTCGGGGGGTCGGGTCGGCGGATACGCAGTATTTT; CDR3 protein: CASGRGVGSADTQYF
J gene: TRBJ2-1; V gene: TRBV11-2; D gene: TRBD2; clone size: -; CDR3 DNA: TGTGCCAGCAGCTTAGATCAATTCCTCAGCGGGACCTACAATGAGCAGTTCTTC; CDR3 protein: CASSLDQFLSGTYNEQFF
J gene: TRBJ2-1; V gene: TRBV27; D gene: TRBD2; clone size: once; CDR3 DNA: TGTGCCAGCAGTCAGCTTCACCAGCGGGGGTCCTACAATGAGCAGTTCTTC; CDR3 protein: CASSQLHQRGSYNEQFF
J gene: TRBJ1-3; V gene: TRBV11-2; D gene: -; clone size: -; CDR3 DNA: TGTGCCAGCAGCTTAGGTGTCCTCCGGGGCGCTGGAAACACCATATATTTT; CDR3 protein: CASSLGVLRGAGNTIYF
J gene: TRBJ2-1; V gene: TRBV7-2; D gene: -; clone size: -; CDR3 DNA: TGTGCCAGCAGCTTTTTCGGGAAGAATGAGCAGTTCTTC; CDR3 protein: CASSFFGKNEQFF
J gene: TRBJ2-1; V gene: TRBV18; D gene: -; clone size: -; CDR3 DNA: TGTGCCAGCTCACCAAAAGGGGCCGAACCCTACAATGAGCAGTTCTTC; CDR3 protein: CASSPKGAEPYNEQFF
J gene: TRBJ1-5; V gene: TRBV6-4; D gene: -; clone size: -; CDR3 DNA: TGTGCCAGCAGTGAGGGGATGAATCAGCCCCAGCATTTT; CDR3 protein: CASSEGMNQPQHF
J gene: TRBJ2-7; V gene: TRBV7-8; D gene: -; clone size: once; CDR3 DNA: TGTGCCAGCAGCCACCGACAACGCTCCTACGAGCAGTACTTC; CDR3 protein: CASSHRQRSYEQYF
J gene: TRBJ2-1; V gene: TRBV27; D gene: TRBD2; clone size: -; CDR3 DNA: TGTGCCAGCAGTTTAGGGACTAGAGATCGGCAGTTCTTC; CDR3 protein: CASSLGTRDRQFF
J gene: TRBJ2-1; V gene: TRBV2; D gene: -; clone size: -; CDR3 DNA: TGTGCCAGCAGTGTTTTGACGACTAGCGCAGACAGGGATGAGCAGTTCTTC; CDR3 protein: CASSVLTTSADRDEQFF
J gene: TRBJ2-2; V gene: TRBV19; D gene: -; clone size: -; CDR3 DNA: TGTGCCAGTAGTATACCGGGGACCGCGAACACCGGGGAGCTGTTTTTT; CDR3 protein: CASSIPGTANTGELFF
J gene: TRBJ1-1; V gene: TRBV18; D gene: -; clone size: -; CDR3 DNA: TGTGCCAGCTCAGAAGGCACTGAAGCTTTCTTT; CDR3 protein: CASSEGTEAFF
J gene: TRBJ2-7; V gene: TRBV10-2; D gene: -; clone size: -; CDR3 DNA: TGCGCCTCTAGGAGTATTTCCTACGAGCAGTACTTC; CDR3 protein: CASRSISYEQYF
J gene: TRBJ2-7; V gene: TRBV19; D gene: TRBD2; clone size: -; CDR3 DNA: TGTGCCAGTAGTATTCTCGCGGGAGGGGAGGGGTACGAGCAGTACTTC; CDR3 protein: CASSILAGGEGYEQYF
J gene: TRBJ2-5; V gene: TRBV7-9; D gene: -; clone size: -; CDR3 DNA: TGTGCCAGCAGCTTAGAAGATTTGTACCAAGAGACCCAGTACTTC; CDR3 protein: CASSLEDLYQETQYF
J gene: TRBJ2-4; V gene: TRBV9; D gene: TRBD2; clone size: -; CDR3 DNA: TGTGCCAGCAGCGTGGGACGGGAGGTGACCAAAAACATTCAGTACTTC; CDR3 protein: CASSVGREVTKNIQYF
J gene: TRBJ2-7; V gene: TRBV19; D gene: TRBD1; clone size: once; CDR3 DNA: TGTGCCAGTAGTTCGGGACAGGGAGCCTACGAGCAGTACTTC; CDR3 protein: CASSSGQGAYEQYF
J gene: TRBJ2-1; V gene: TRBV19; D gene: -; clone size: -; CDR3 DNA: TGTGCCAGTAGTATAGCTCCGGGATTCACCTACAATGAGCAGTTCTTC; CDR3 protein: CASSIAPGFTYNEQFF
J gene: TRBJ2-3; V gene: TRBV10-2; D gene: -; clone size: once; CDR3 DNA: TGCGCCAGCAGGCTAGAAGATACGCAGTATTTT; CDR3 protein: CASRLEDTQYF
J gene: TRBJ1-2; V gene: TRBV27; D gene: -; clone size: -; CDR3 DNA: TGTGCCAGCAGTCCCCTAGGCCGAGACTATGGCTACACCTTC; CDR3 protein: CASSPLGRDYGYTF
J gene: TRBJ2-5; V gene: TRBV29-1; D gene: -; clone size: -; CDR3 DNA: TGCAGCGTCCAGGGTAGTTGGGAGACCCAGTACTTC; CDR3 protein: CSVQGSWETQYF
J gene: TRBJ1-1; V gene: TRBV5-6; D gene: -; clone size: -; CDR3 DNA: TGTGCCAGCAGCGCATCAGCGAACACTGAAGCTTTCTTT; CDR3 protein: CASSASANTEAFF
J gene: TRBJ2-7; V gene: TRBV7-9; D gene: TRBD1; clone size: -; CDR3 DNA: TGTGCCAGCAGCGGGACAGGTAGCCCAGAGCACTACGAGCAGTACTTC; CDR3 protein: CASSGTGSPEHYEQYF
J gene: TRBJ1-1; V gene: TRBV19; D gene: -; clone size: -; CDR3 DNA: TGTGCCAGTAGAATTCAGGGTGCGAACACTGAAGCTTTCTTT; CDR3 protein: CASRIQGANTEAFF
J gene: TRBJ2-5; V gene: TRBV11-2; D gene: -; clone size: -; CDR3 DNA: TGTGCCACGCAGCGTCTGGTCGAGACCCAGTACTTC; CDR3 protein: CATQRLVETQYF
J gene: TRBJ2-3; V gene: TRBV5-4; D gene: -; clone size: -; CDR3 DNA: TGTGCCAGCAGCTTGGATCCTAGCTCTGGCGGGAAGGGCACAGATACGCAGTATTTT; CDR3 protein: CASSLDPSSGGKGTDTQYF
J gene: TRBJ2-7; V gene: TRBV28; D gene: -; clone size: -; CDR3 DNA: TGTGCCAGCAGCCCTGGGTGGTCGGACTACGAGCAGTACTTC; CDR3 protein: CASSPGWSDYEQYF
J gene: TRBJ2-5; V gene: TRBV7-9; D gene: -; clone size: -; CDR3 DNA: TGTGCCTTGGCCCGGGCAGGGAATCAAGAGGCCCAGTACTTC; CDR3 protein: CALARAGNQEAQYF
J gene: TRBJ2-7; V gene: TRBV7-9; D gene: TRBD2; clone size: -; CDR3 DNA: TGTGCCAGCAGCTCGAGGACTAGCGGGGTCCCCTACGAGCAGTACTTC; CDR3 protein: CASSSRTSGVPYEQYF
J gene: TRBJ1-4; V gene: TRBV27; D gene: -; clone size: few; CDR3 DNA: TGTGCCAGCTCGTTAGGTAAAGGAGGTGAAAAACTGTTTTTT; CDR3 protein: CASSLGKGGEKLFF
J gene: TRBJ2-1; V gene: TRBV5-1; D gene: -; clone size: -; CDR3 DNA: TGCGCCAGCAGCTTGGCCGTGGAGCCTGAGCAGTTCTTC; CDR3 protein: CASSLAVEPEQFF
J gene: TRBJ2-7; V gene: TRBV11-2; D gene: TRBD1; clone size: -; CDR3 DNA: TGTGCCAGCAGCGGTAGGACAGGGGGCGCGGAGGAGCAGTACTTC; CDR3 protein: CASSGRTGGAEEQYF
J gene: TRBJ1-2; V gene: TRBV12-5; D gene: -; clone size: -; CDR3 DNA: TGTGCTAGTGGTTTGGCCTCGGCCGGGGGGAACTATGGCTACACCTTC; CDR3 protein: CASGLASAGGNYGYTF
J gene: TRBJ2-1; V gene: TRBV30; D gene: TRBD2; clone size: few; CDR3 DNA: TGTGCCTGGAGGGCTGGGACTAGCGGCTCCTACAATGAGCAGTTCTTC; CDR3 protein: CAWRAGTSGSYNEQFF
J gene: TRBJ2-2; V gene: TRBV19; D gene: -; clone size: -; CDR3 DNA: TGTGCCAGTAGTACCCCCTACACAGCGAACACCGGGGAGCTGTTTTTT; CDR3 protein: CASSTPYTANTGELFF
J gene: TRBJ1-1; V gene: TRBV5-4; D gene: -; clone size: -; CDR3 DNA: TGTGCCAGCAGCGACGGTTTTACTGAAGCTTTCTTT; CDR3 protein: CASSDGFTEAFF
J gene: TRBJ2-5; V gene: TRBV25-1; D gene: -; clone size: once; CDR3 DNA: TGTGCCAGCAGTGGGGATGGCCAAGAGACCCAGTACTTC; CDR3 protein: CASSGDGQETQYF
J gene: TRBJ2-1; V gene: TRBV9; D gene: -; clone size: -; CDR3 DNA: TGTGCCAGCAGCGTAAGGGGGAGAGTCGACAATGAGCAGTTCTTC; CDR3 protein: CASSVRGRVDNEQFF
J gene: TRBJ2-7; V gene: TRBV7-9; D gene: -; clone size: -; CDR3 DNA: TGTGCCAGCAGCTATCGTACCTCCGAGCAGTACTTC; CDR3 protein: CASSYRTSEQYF
J gene: TRBJ2-3; V gene: TRBV6-1; D gene: TRBD2; clone size: -; CDR3 DNA: TGTGCCAGCAGTGGCCTTAGCGGGAGGCGCACAGATACGCAGTATTTT; CDR3 protein: CASSGLSGRRTDTQYF
J gene: TRBJ2-1; V gene: TRBV5-1; D gene: -; clone size: -; CDR3 DNA: TGCGCCAGCAGTACCCACTATAGGTTCGGGGATGAGCAGTTCTTC; CDR3 protein: CASSTHYRFGDEQFF
J gene: TRBJ2-7; V gene: TRBV27; D gene: TRBD2; clone size: -; CDR3 DNA: TGTGCCAGCAGTTTACTAGCGGGAGCTAGGGAGCAGTACTTC; CDR3 protein: CASSLLAGAREQYF
J gene: TRBJ1-5; V gene: TRBV27; D gene: -; clone size: -; CDR3 DNA: TGTGCCAGCAGGGAGCCGCTTGGGGAAGGGGGTGAGTGCAATCAGCCCCAGCATTTT; CDR3 protein: CASREPLGEGGECNQPQHF
J gene: TRBJ2-7; V gene: TRBV7-9; D gene: -; clone size: -; CDR3 DNA: TGTGCCAGCAGCCCACCCAGGGGATCCTACGAGCAGTACTTC; CDR3 protein: CASSPPRGSYEQYF
J gene: TRBJ2-5; V gene: TRBV7-2; D gene: -; clone size: -; CDR3 DNA: TGTGCCAGCAGCTTAACCCGCGCTAGCGAAGAGACCCAGTACTTC; CDR3 protein: CASSLTRASEETQYF
J gene: TRBJ1-2; V gene: TRBV30; D gene: TRBD1; clone size: -; CDR3 DNA: TGTGCCTGGAGTATCACTCCGGGACAGGTTGGTTACACCTTC; CDR3 protein: CAWSITPGQVGYTF
J gene: TRBJ2-7; V gene: TRBV29-1; D gene: -; clone size: -; CDR3 DNA: TGCAGCGTTGAAGCGGGGGGCACCTACGAGCAGTACTTC; CDR3 protein: CSVEAGGTYEQYF
J gene: TRBJ2-1; V gene: TRBV29-1; D gene: -; clone size: -; CDR3 DNA: TGCAGCGAAAAGGGGGGTCAGGGACATTACAATGAGCAGTTCTTC; CDR3 protein: CSEKGGQGHYNEQFF
J gene: TRBJ2-2; V gene: TRBV27; D gene: TRBD2; clone size: -; CDR3 DNA: TGTGCCAGCAGTTCTCTAGCGGGGCCCGGGGAGCTGTTTTTT; CDR3 protein: CASSSLAGPGELFF